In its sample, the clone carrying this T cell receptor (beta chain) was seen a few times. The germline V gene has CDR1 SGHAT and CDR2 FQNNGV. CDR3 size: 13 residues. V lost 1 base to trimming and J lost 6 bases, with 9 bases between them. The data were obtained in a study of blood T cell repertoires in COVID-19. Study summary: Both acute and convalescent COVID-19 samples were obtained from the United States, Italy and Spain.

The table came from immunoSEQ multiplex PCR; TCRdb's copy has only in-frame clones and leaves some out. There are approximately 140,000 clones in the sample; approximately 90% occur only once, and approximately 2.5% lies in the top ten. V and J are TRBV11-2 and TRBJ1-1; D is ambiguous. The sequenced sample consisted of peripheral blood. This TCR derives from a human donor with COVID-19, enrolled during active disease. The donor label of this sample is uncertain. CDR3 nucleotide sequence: TGTGCCAGCAGCTTAGTAGTAGCGTCTGAAGCTTTCTTT. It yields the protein CASSLVVASEAFF.